A single sample is the source of the 32 T cell receptor beta chains below, sequenced in a study of OX40 agonist ivuxolimab in advanced cancers. Here immunoSEQ multiplex PCR was the method, and the copy in TCRdb shows in-frame clones only, minus some. In the table there are about 72,000 clones, 89% of which are singletons. This sample comprised CD4+ or CD8+ T cells sorted from blood, obtained in a trial of the OX40 agonist ivuxolimab. These receptor sequences come from an adult with an advanced solid tumor such as melanoma, head and neck, liver or kidney cancer.

This sequence joins TRBV5-4 and TRBJ1-4; D not certain. The V gene lost 2 bases and the J gene lost 4 bases, with 9 bases spanning the gap. This CDR3 comprises 14 residues. From germline, CDR1 is SGHNT and CDR2 YYREEE (reference sequence). The CDR3 loop reads CASSLEGLNEKLFF. As DNA, the CDR3 is TGTGCCAGCAGCTTAGAAGGCCTTAATGAAAAACTGTTTTTT.

This clone appeared once. V gene TRBV6-1 combines with J gene TRBJ2-7, with D perhaps being TRBD1 or TRBD2 (5 bases each). Between the trimmed V and J ends, which lost 3 bases and 5 bases, there was a span of 11 bases. Germline V gene lookup returns CDR1 MNHNS and CDR2 SASEGT. This CDR3 is built from 13 residues. The CDR3 DNA reads as TGTGCCAGCAGTGACCCTTTGGGGGACGAGCAGTACTTC. Translation gives CASSDPLGDEQYF.

The chain recombines TRBV15 with TRBJ2-4; the match to TRBD1 covers 12 bases. Germline CDR1 is LNHNV and CDR2 is YYDKDF (reference sequence). This CDR3 has 14 residues. V was pared by 3 bases and J by 8 bases, with 2 bases of the junction left unmatched. The CDR3 DNA reads TGTGCCACCAGCAGGGGACAGGGGGCGGACATTCAGTACTTC. Its translation: CATSRGQGADIQYF.

The chain uses TRBV5-6 and TRBJ1-1; TRBD1 matches 7 bases. Trimming at V came to 3 bases and at J to 3 bases, leaving 11 bases not matched to a gene. The CDR3 is made up of 16 amino acids. CDR1 SGHDT and CDR2 YYEEEE come from the germline V gene. The CDR3 reads CASSSNRQGRHTEAFF. The DNA of the CDR3 is TGTGCCAGCAGCTCAAACCGACAGGGAAGGCACACTGAAGCTTTCTTT.

In this sample, this clone turned up once. V gene TRBV7-2 combines with J gene TRBJ2-3; D possibly corresponds to TRBD1 (6 bases). The germline V gene encodes CDR1 SGHTA and CDR2 FQGNSA. The V end lost 2 bases, the J end lost 4 bases, and 7 bases lay between the germline ends. This CDR3 contains 13 residues. CDR3 in DNA: TGTGCCAGCAGCTTAAACAGGGCAGATACGCAGTATTTT. It is translated as CASSLNRADTQYF. The full variable domain, in which reference TRBV7-2 and TRBJ2-3 provide the parts outside the CDR3, is GAGVSQSPSNKVTEKGKDVELRCDPISGHTALYWYRQSLGQGLEFLIYFQGNSAPDKSGLPSDRFSAERTGGSVSTLTIQRTQQEDSAVYLCASSLNRADTQYFGPGTRLTVL.

This chain uses TRBV6-5 with TRBJ2-4; 9 nucleotides line up with TRBD1. The ends lost 7 bases at V and 4 bases at J; junction bases unmatched: 2. In germline, CDR1 is MNHEY, CDR2 SVGAGI. The CDR3 spans 13 residues. The CDR3 is CASTGTGKNIQYF. CDR3 bases: TGTGCCAGCACCGGGACAGGGAAAAACATTCAGTACTTC.

The genes are TRBV6-1 and TRBJ1-1, with no clear D. The germline CDR1 and CDR2 sequences are MNHNS and SASEGT. V gave up 4 bases and J gave up 4 bases, with 13 bases separating them. The CDR3 totals 14 residues. DNA of the CDR3: TGTGCCAGCAGTGTTCTCCTCATGGGCACTGAAGCTTTCTTT. Its translation: CASSVLLMGTEAFF.

The J gene is TRBJ1-1, the V gene TRBV21-1. TRBV21-1 is tagged as a pseudogene. The CDR3 has 15 residues. CDR3 protein: CASSKGAIVCTEAFF. Here the CDR3 DNA reads TGTGCCAGCAGCAAAGGAGCTATAGTATGCACTGAAGCTTTCTTT.

This sequence joins TRBV5-4 and TRBJ1-2; 7 nucleotides match TRBD1. The V gene's germline CDR1 is SGHNT and CDR2 YYREEE (reference sequence). Trimming cost V 5 bases and J 8 bases; bases outside gene matches: 12. This CDR3 has 14 residues. For the CDR3, the DNA is TGTGCCAGCAGTTCGGGACAGCAAGCTCGGGGCTACACCTTC. Residues: CASSSGQQARGYTF.

The CDR3 sequence: CASSQPNRGRGGELFF. As DNA, the CDR3 is TGCGCCAGCAGCCAACCCAACAGGGGGCGCGGCGGGGAGCTGTTTTTT. The chain recombines TRBV4-1 with TRBJ2-2; 9 nucleotides match TRBD1. The germline V gene has CDR1 MGHRA and CDR2 YSYEKL. The CDR3 is 16 residues long. Trimming removed 2 bases from V and 7 bases from J; junction bases left unmatched: 8.

This clone was observed a single time. The chain uses TRBV28 and TRBJ2-7, with TRBD2 as a possible D gene (5 bases). The CDR3 totals 15 residues. V lost 4 bases and J lost 9, with 22 bases in between. In germline, CDR1 is MDHEN, CDR2 SYDVKM. The CDR3 nucleotides read TGTGCCAGCAGTTCGGGGAGTGGGGAATGGGCCGGGCAGTACTTC. Translating gives CASSSGSGEWAGQYF.

The chain uses TRBV2 and TRBJ2-4; 12 bases align to TRBD2. The CDR3 is 15 residues long. The ends lost 6 bases at V and 2 bases at J; junction bases unmatched: 2. CDR1 SNHLY and CDR2 FYNNEI come from the germline V gene. Written as DNA, the CDR3 is TGTGCCAGCAGGGGACTAGCGGGTTCCAAAAACATTCAGTACTTC. Translated: CASRGLAGSKNIQYF.

The V call is TRBV7-9, the J call TRBJ1-2; D uncertain. This CDR3 contains 11 residues. The V end lost 5 bases, the J end lost 8 bases, and 9 bases lay between the germline ends. The V gene's germline CDR1 is SEHNR and CDR2 FQNEAQ (reference sequence). The CDR3 nucleotides are TGTGCCAGCAGCCCCCAGTCCGGCTACACCTTC. Translation gives CASSPQSGYTF.

This clone occurred once. The V gene is TRBV5-1, the J gene TRBJ1-1, with D maybe TRBD1 (5 bases). Trimming stripped 5 bases from V and 2 bases from J, with 10 bases between. The CDR3 runs 13 residues. Germline lookup yields CDR1 SGHRS and CDR2 YFSETQ. The CDR3 DNA reads as TGCGCCAGCAGAACCGACAGAAACACTGAAGCTTTCTTT. As protein: CASRTDRNTEAFF.

The rearrangement links TRBV28 to TRBJ1-1; no reliable D call. Trimming took off 9 bases at V and 0 bases at J, with 17 bases between the two ends. Germline V gives CDR1 MDHEN, CDR2 SYDVKM. The CDR3 is 15 amino acids. CDR3 protein: CASRVGQTMNTEAFF. The DNA of the CDR3 is TGTGCCAGTAGGGTAGGGCAGACCATGAACACTGAAGCTTTCTTT. Drawing the rest from reference TRBV28 and TRBJ1-1, the complete variable domain is DVKVTQSSRYLVKRTGEKVFLECVQDMDHENMFWYRQDPGLGLRLIYFSYDVKMKEKGDIPEGYSVSREKKERFSLILESASTNQTSMYLCASRVGQTMNTEAFFGQGTRLTVV.

The chain combines TRBV11-3 with TRBJ2-2, with D perhaps matching TRBD2 (5 bases). Germline V gene data show CDR1 as SGHNT and CDR2 as YENEEA. Trimming stripped 1 base from V and 5 bases from J, with 8 bases between. The CDR3 has 14 amino acids. This chain's CDR3 is CASSLASGTGELFF. CDR3 sequence (DNA): TGTGCCAGCAGCTTAGCCTCGGGGACCGGGGAGCTGTTTTTT.

The chain carries TRBV6-1 and TRBJ2-7; a possible D gene is TRBD1 (5 bases). Germline assignment: CDR1 MNHNS and CDR2 SASEGT. CDR3 size: 14 residues. Trimming took 8 bases from V and 3 from J, leaving 17 bases between them. CDR3 DNA sequence: TGTGCCAGCCAATTCCCAGGGCCACTCTACGAGCAGTACTTC. Translation gives CASQFPGPLYEQYF.

The chain uses TRBV9 and TRBJ1-6; D is perhaps TRBD1 (5 bases). Germline CDR1 and CDR2: SGDLS and YYNGEE. Trimming pared 0 bases from V and 10 bases from J, leaving 5 bases between. CDR3 length equals 12 residues. The CDR3: CASSVGGSPLHF. Written as DNA, the CDR3 is TGTGCCAGCAGCGTAGGGGGGTCACCCCTCCACTTT.

The rearrangement uses TRBV6-1 and TRBJ2-3; a weak D match, TRBD1 (5 bases). This CDR3 comprises 17 residues. CDR1 MNHNS and CDR2 SASEGT come from the germline V gene. V was pared by 3 bases and J by 3 bases, with 19 bases between. DNA of the CDR3: TGTGCCAGCAGTGAGCTTCCGGTGGGGCTTACTACAGATACGCAGTATTTT. Translating it yields CASSELPVGLTTDTQYF.

The J gene is TRBJ2-5, the V gene TRBV29-1; perhaps TRBD1 as D (7 bases). The germline V and J ends were trimmed by 3 bases and 2 bases, with 16 bases remaining between them. The germline CDR1 and CDR2 sequences are SQVTM and ANQGSEA. The CDR3 is 15 residues long. CDR3 nucleotide sequence: TGCAGCGTTGAGGGGGGACAGCATAATCAAGAGACCCAGTACTTC. Translating it yields CSVEGGQHNQETQYF.

The genes are TRBV10-3 and TRBJ1-5; D call uncertain. The CDR3 consists of 17 residues. Germline CDR1 ENHRY, CDR2 SYGVKD. Deletions cut 3 bases from V and 3 bases from J, with 18 bases between. In nucleotides, the CDR3 is TGTGCCATCAGTGATCAAGTGTCAGCTCGGGACAATCAGCCCCAGCATTTT. Amino acid sequence: CAISDQVSARDNQPQHF.

This sequence joins TRBV2 and TRBJ1-2; D possibly corresponds to TRBD1 (5 bases). V lost 7 bases, J lost 1 base, and 13 bases lay in between. This CDR3 contains 14 residues. Germline-derived CDR1 and CDR2 are SNHLY and FYNNEI. The CDR3 DNA reads TGTGCCAGCACGCGAGGGGTTGATAACTATGGCTACACCTTC. This gives the protein CASTRGVDNYGYTF.

This chain connects TRBV7-9 to TRBJ1-2; unclear D gene. Germline V CDR1 and CDR2: SEHNR, FQNEAQ (reference sequence). This CDR3 contains 13 residues. The V and J ends lost 5 bases and 8 bases respectively, with 15 bases between them. CDR3 residues: CASSSAGLGGYTF. The CDR3 DNA reads as TGTGCCAGCAGCAGCGCGGGTTTAGGCGGCTACACCTTC.

The chain uses TRBV27 and TRBJ1-2; D may be TRBD1 (6 bases). The CDR3 has 14 residues. Germline CDR1 reads MNHEY; CDR2 reads SMNVEV (reference sequence). Trimming cost V 3 bases and J 4 bases, with 12 bases left between them. CDR3 loop: CASSFREGVYGYTF. The CDR3, as DNA: TGTGCCAGCAGTTTTCGAGAGGGGGTCTATGGCTACACCTTC.

The chain has TRBV28 and TRBJ2-5; the match to TRBD2 covers 8 bases. The end of the DNA aligns better with TRBJ2-7, so the J call may be wrong. Germline V lookup: CDR1 MDHEN, CDR2 SYDVKM. CDR3 length: 16 residues. The CDR3 protein is CASSLPLAGHPYEQYF. The CDR3 DNA follows: TGTGCCAGCAGCCTACCCCTAGCGGGCCACCCCTACGAGCAGTACTTC.

V usage is TRBV30 and J usage is TRBJ1-1; D gene unclear. The V gene lost 0 bases and the J gene lost 1 base, with 9 bases spanning the gap. CDR1 and CDR2 (germline): GTSNPN, SVGIG (reference sequence). The CDR3 has 14 residues. CDR3 region: CAWSVFGANTEAFF. CDR3 sequence (DNA): TGTGCCTGGAGTGTATTCGGCGCGAACACTGAAGCTTTCTTT.

J is TRBJ1-3 and V is TRBV6-5; no firm D call. The length of the CDR3 is 16 residues. Germline-derived CDR1 and CDR2 are MNHEY and SVGAGI. The V end was cut by 2 bases, the J end by 5 bases, with 16 bases between. CDR3 sequence reads: CASSYLSADLRNTIYF. CDR3 DNA: TGTGCCAGCAGTTACCTGTCGGCGGATTTAAGAAACACCATATATTTT.

The J gene is TRBJ2-6, the V gene TRBV29-1; perhaps TRBD1 as D (6 bases). The germline V gene has CDR1 SQVTM and CDR2 ANQGSEA. Trimming took 5 bases from V and 0 from J, leaving 8 bases between them. The CDR3 consists of 14 residues. DNA of the CDR3: TGCAGCGTTCAGGGACACTCTGGGGCCAACGTCCTGACTTTC. Translation: CSVQGHSGANVLTF.

This clone was picked up one time. The genes are TRBV19 and TRBJ1-4; D is ambiguous. This CDR3 has 16 residues. Germline CDR1 and CDR2: LNHDA and SQIVND (reference sequence). Trimming pared 1 base from V and 5 bases from J, leaving 14 bases between. The CDR3, as DNA: TGTGCCAGTAGTATAGGTCCCAACGGCGGGAATGAAAAACTGTTTTTT. Protein product: CASSIGPNGGNEKLFF. The variable domain in full, completed from reference TRBV19 and TRBJ1-4, reads DGGITQSPKYLFRKEGQNVTLSCEQNLNHDAMYWYRQDPGQGLRLIYYSQIVNDFQKGDIAEGYSVSREKKESFPLTVTSAQKNPTAFYLCASSIGPNGGNEKLFFGSGTQLSVL.

This CDR3 is CASSGPGRVQETQYF. Here the CDR3 DNA reads TGTGCCAGCAGTGGGCCAGGGAGGGTTCAAGAGACCCAGTACTTC. This rearrangement joins TRBV2 to TRBJ2-5; TRBD2 matches 7 bases. Germline V gives CDR1 SNHLY, CDR2 FYNNEI. This CDR3 is 15 amino acids long. V was clipped by 4 bases and J by 2 bases; unmatched bases: 7.

The rearrangement joins TRBV5-1 to TRBJ2-5, with D tentatively TRBD2 (5 bases). The CDR3 length is 14 residues. The V and J ends lost 5 bases and 4 bases respectively, with 15 bases between them. CDR1 and CDR2 from the germline V gene are SGHRS and YFSETQ. CDR3 nucleotide sequence: TGCGCCAGCAGATCGAATGCGGGTGGAGAGACCCAGTACTTC. Protein: CASRSNAGGETQYF.

The J gene is TRBJ1-1, the V gene TRBV28; 9 positions match TRBD1. The V gene end was trimmed by 3 bases and the J gene end by 1 base; junction bases not matched to a gene: 12. Germline V gene lookup returns CDR1 MDHEN and CDR2 SYDVKM. This CDR3 region has 18 residues. CDR3 sequence reads: CASSFSRALDRGNTEAFF. In DNA, the CDR3 is TGTGCCAGCAGTTTTAGTAGGGCCTTGGACAGGGGGAACACTGAAGCTTTCTTT.